This T cell receptor beta chain was sequenced during a study of blood T cell repertoires in COVID-19. The CDR3 runs to 12 residues. V gave up 7 bases and J gave up 5 bases, with 8 bases separating them. CDR1 and CDR2 (germline): MDHEN, SYDVKM. Under the authors' procedure: Estimates of nucleated cell counts were drawn from the amplification of reference gene primers. Repertoires were generated with immunoSEQ multiplex PCR, while TCRdb's copy carries only in-frame clones and drops some. V, J and clone size were drawn from that table, and D and trimming were deduced from the DNA. This sample has about half a million clones; 70% to 90% occur once, and the top ten carry 3% to 3.5%.

Sample: peripheral blood. This chain connects TRBV28 to TRBJ2-2, with D unclear. The receptor was isolated from a human donor in a cohort sampled during active COVID-19. CDR3 nucleotides: TGTGCCAGCACCTCGGGTACCGGGGAGCTGTTTTTT. Its protein product is CASTSGTGELFF.